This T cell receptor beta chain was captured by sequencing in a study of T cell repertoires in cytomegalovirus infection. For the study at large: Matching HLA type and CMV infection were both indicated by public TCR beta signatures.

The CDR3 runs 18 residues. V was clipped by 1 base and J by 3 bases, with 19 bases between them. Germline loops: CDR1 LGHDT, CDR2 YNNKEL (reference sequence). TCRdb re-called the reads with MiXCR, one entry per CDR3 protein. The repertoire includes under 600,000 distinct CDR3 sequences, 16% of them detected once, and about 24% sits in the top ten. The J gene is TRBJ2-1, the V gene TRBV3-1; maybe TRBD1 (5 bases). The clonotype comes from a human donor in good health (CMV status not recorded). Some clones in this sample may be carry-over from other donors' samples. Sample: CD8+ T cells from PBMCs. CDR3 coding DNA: TGTGCCAGCAGCCAAGTCATCGACAGCGAGAGGTTCTACAATGAGCAGTTCTTC. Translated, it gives CASSQVIDSERFYNEQFF.